Listed here are 10 T cell receptor beta chains from one sample, sequenced in a study of beta chain features in type 1 diabetes. As every portion of the isolated RNA was reverse transcribed, the sequencing read expressed TCRB transcripts. Libraries were prepared by immunoSEQ multiplex PCR; TCRdb keeps only in-frame clonotypes and omits some of them. The repertoire consists of hundreds of thousands of clones, with less than 20% occurring once and the leading ten covering 0.093%. The sequenced sample consisted of naive CD4+ T cells from blood. The source is a man younger than 30 in good health.

The sample holds a few counts of this clone. This chain links TRBV2 with TRBJ2-7, with D unresolved. CDR1 SNHLY and CDR2 FYNNEI come from the germline V gene. This CDR3 is 12 amino acids long. Trimming cost V 0 bases and J 9 bases, with 9 bases left between them. The CDR3 sequence: CASSEAPIGQYF. The CDR3 nucleotides read TGTGCCAGCAGTGAAGCACCGATTGGGCAGTACTTC.

This sequence joins TRBV27 and TRBJ1-1; possibly TRBD1 for D (5 bases). V dropped 4 bases and J dropped 4 bases, with 19 bases sitting between them. The CDR3 sequence is 16 residues long. Looked up from germline, CDR1 is MNHEY and CDR2 is SMNVEV (reference sequence). This CDR3 reads CASSSPGRPPGTEAFF. The CDR3 DNA reads TGTGCCAGCAGTTCGCCGGGACGGCCACCTGGCACTGAAGCTTTCTTT.

The chain links TRBV2 to TRBJ1-1; possibly TRBD1 for D (5 bases). CDR1 SNHLY and CDR2 FYNNEI come from the germline V gene. V lost 4 bases, J lost 2 bases, and 11 bases lay in between. The CDR3 sequence is 14 residues long. The CDR3 DNA reads TGTGCCAGCAGTGGGTTGACAGCAAACACTGAAGCTTTCTTT. It is translated as CASSGLTANTEAFF.

There are a few counts of this clone. The chain is built from TRBV19 and TRBJ2-2; D remains ambiguous. The CDR3 length is 14 residues. V was pared by 7 bases and J by 4 bases, with 13 bases between. Germline values: CDR1 LNHDA, CDR2 SQIVND (reference sequence). CDR3 coding DNA: TGTGCCAGTAATTCCCGAGTGTCCACCGGGGAGCTGTTTTTT. This encodes CASNSRVSTGELFF.

This clone was observed a handful of times. The J gene is TRBJ1-2, the V gene TRBV27, with TRBD1 identical over 7 bases. CDR3 length: 13 amino acids. The germline gives CDR1 MNHEY, CDR2 SMNVEV (reference sequence). J was trimmed by 7 bases and V by 5 bases; bases with no gene match: 7. As DNA, the CDR3 is TGTGCCAGCAGTCTACGGACAGGTCGTGGCTACACCTTC. Amino acid sequence: CASSLRTGRGYTF.

The sample holds a few counts of this clone. V gene TRBV18 combines with J gene TRBJ2-7; 7 positions match TRBD2. The trim removed 1 base at V and 0 bases at J, leaving 6 bases unmatched. Germline CDR1 reads KGHSH; CDR2 reads LQKENI. The CDR3 contains 16 residues. The CDR3 DNA follows: TGTGCCAGCTCACCACAAGGCGGGGGAAGCTCCTACGAGCAGTACTTC. Amino acid sequence: CASSPQGGGSSYEQYF.

The genes are TRBV9 and TRBJ1-5; maybe TRBD1 (5 bases). The ends were cut back, 6 bases at V and 3 bases at J, with 25 bases in the middle. This CDR3 is built from 18 residues. Germline lookup yields CDR1 SGDLS and CDR2 YYNGEE. Here the CDR3 reads CASTIELGHHSINQPQHF. CDR3 nucleotide sequence: TGTGCCAGCACCATAGAATTGGGGCATCATTCTATCAATCAGCCCCAGCATTTT.

This clone was picked up a small number of times. The chain links TRBV6-1 to TRBJ2-3, with 12 bases lining up with TRBD2. J lost 3 bases, V lost 6 bases, and 1 base had no gene match. The CDR3 length is 14 residues. CDR1 and CDR2 from the germline V gene are MNHNS and SASEGT. Here the CDR3 reads CASRTSGGTDTQYF. The CDR3 DNA follows: TGTGCCAGCAGGACTAGCGGGGGTACAGATACGCAGTATTTT.

This clone was seen a handful of times. The chain couples TRBV7-9 to TRBJ1-1, with D maybe TRBD1 (6 bases). V gave up 5 bases and J gave up 1 base, with 11 bases separating them. The V gene's germline CDR1 is SEHNR and CDR2 FQNEAQ (reference sequence). The CDR3 covers 14 residues. The CDR3 DNA reads as TGTGCCAGCAGCCAGGAGGGACAGAACACTGAAGCTTTCTTT. Its protein product is CASSQEGQNTEAFF.

The J gene is TRBJ1-2, the V gene TRBV5-4; TRBD1 agrees at 8 bases. The junction had 8 bases not matched to a gene; V was cut back by 3 bases and J by 4 bases. CDR3 length: 15 amino acids. Germline V CDR1 and CDR2: SGHNT, YYREEE (reference sequence). CDR3 loop: CASSSSGGAGYGYTF. CDR3 sequence (DNA): TGTGCCAGCAGCTCGTCAGGGGGCGCGGGCTATGGCTACACCTTC.